These 16 T cell receptor beta chains were sequenced from one sample in a study of cytomegalovirus exposure and HLA in healthy donors. Produced via immunoSEQ multiplex PCR; TCRdb's table is partial and in-frame only. The sample shows around 200,000 clones, about 81% of them seen only once. The sequenced material came from PBMCs. Receptors were obtained from a woman under 40 in good health and CMV-seronegative.

The rearrangement joins TRBV6-5 to TRBJ2-7, with 7 bases aligning to TRBD2. This CDR3 is 15 amino acids long. CDR1 MNHEY and CDR2 SVGAGI come from the germline V gene. V lost 2 bases and J lost 2; bases outside the gene matches: 6. The CDR3 nucleotides are TGTGCCAGCAGTTACAATCTCGGGGGGACCTACGAGCAGTACTTC. Amino acids: CASSYNLGGTYEQYF.

This clone was counted once. V and J are TRBV19 and TRBJ1-4, with TRBD1 matching over 7 bases. Germline assignment: CDR1 LNHDA and CDR2 SQIVND (reference sequence). The CDR3 loop spans 15 amino acids. V trimming: 5 bases; J trimming: 4 bases; junction bases outside the gene matches: 7. The CDR3 sequence: CASSSGTAFNEKLFF. CDR3 coding DNA: TGTGCCAGTAGTTCCGGGACAGCTTTTAATGAAAAACTGTTTTTT.

The J gene is TRBJ1-1, the V gene TRBV7-9; 8 positions match TRBD1. The CDR3 consists of 14 residues. Germline CDR1 is SEHNR and CDR2 is FQNEAQ (reference sequence). V lost 5 bases to trimming and J lost 0 bases; unmatched junction nucleotides: 2. Here the CDR3 reads CASSDRGMNTEAFF. CDR3 nucleotide sequence: TGTGCCAGCAGCGACAGGGGTATGAACACTGAAGCTTTCTTT.

This chain connects TRBV19 to TRBJ1-1, with D possibly being TRBD1 (6 bases). Per the germline V gene, CDR1 is LNHDA and CDR2 is SQIVND (reference sequence). This CDR3 comprises 12 residues. With 2 bases removed from V and 11 bases from J, the gap between germline ends came to 12 bases. The CDR3 is CASSIRTVGAFF. Written as DNA, the CDR3 is TGTGCCAGTAGTATACGGACAGTCGGGGCTTTCTTT.

J is TRBJ1-1 and V is TRBV19; D not certain. The CDR3 covers 14 residues. Trimming removed 3 bases at V and 5 bases at J, with 13 bases between. Germline loops: CDR1 LNHDA, CDR2 SQIVND (reference sequence). CDR3 DNA: TGTGCCAGTAGTATTGGGCGGGTAGCGACTGAAGCTTTCTTT. It specifies CASSIGRVATEAFF.

This clone has a handful of counts. The V gene is TRBV6-1, the J gene TRBJ1-5, with a possible D match to TRBD1 (6 bases). Germline CDR1 MNHNS, CDR2 SASEGT. Trimming removed 2 bases from V and 11 bases from J, with 13 bases in between. CDR3 length: 13 residues. The CDR3: CASSERGHLAQHF. The CDR3 bases are TGTGCCAGCAGTGAAAGGGGACATCTCGCCCAGCATTTT.

The gene calls are TRBV11-2 and TRBJ2-5; D possibly corresponds to TRBD2 (5 bases). Germline CDR1 is SGHAT and CDR2 is FQNNGV. The CDR3 runs to 14 residues. Deletions cut 3 bases from V and 2 bases from J, with 10 bases between. This CDR3 reads CASSLGVPQETQYF. The CDR3 coding sequence is TGTGCCAGCAGCTTGGGAGTACCACAAGAGACCCAGTACTTC.

In its sample, this clone was seen a few times. The J gene is TRBJ1-5, the V gene TRBV5-1; D remains unclear. Germline CDR1 is SGHRS and CDR2 is YFSETQ. Trimming took off 0 bases at V and 4 bases at J, with 5 bases between the two ends. This CDR3 is built from 13 residues. Here the CDR3 DNA reads TGCGCCAGCAGCTTGGCGGAGAATCAGCCCCAGCATTTT. Its protein is CASSLAENQPQHF.

This clone has more than one count but fewer than ten. J is TRBJ2-1 and V is TRBV9; weak D call: TRBD2 (6 bases). Germline V gene sequence: CDR1 SGDLS, CDR2 YYNGEE. The CDR3 extends over 15 amino acids. Trimming left V 0 bases short and J 6 bases short, with 13 bases between. The DNA for the CDR3 is TGTGCCAGCAGCGTAGACTGGTCCGGGGGCAATGAGCAGTTCTTC. This codes for CASSVDWSGGNEQFF.

At least ten counts were recorded for this clone. The chain uses TRBV13 and TRBJ1-1, with a possible D match to TRBD1 (5 bases). This CDR3 contains 15 residues. Germline values: CDR1 PRHDT, CDR2 FYEKMQ (reference sequence). Trimming took 6 bases from V and 4 from J, leaving 18 bases between them. The CDR3 coding sequence is TGTGCCAGCAGACAGGACCCGGGGGGTCTCACTGAAGCTTTCTTT. It specifies CASRQDPGGLTEAFF.

The rearrangement uses TRBV30 and TRBJ1-3; D unclear. This CDR3 spans 12 amino acids. The V gene lost 0 bases and the J gene lost 5 bases, with 5 bases spanning the gap. Looked up from germline, CDR1 is GTSNPN and CDR2 is SVGIG (reference sequence). CDR3 sequence: CAWSVARNTIYF. As DNA, the CDR3 is TGTGCCTGGAGTGTGGCCCGAAACACCATATATTTT.

This clone has a single count. The genes are TRBV29-1 and TRBJ1-2; 7 nucleotides agree with TRBD1. Trimming at V came to 3 bases and at J to 7 bases, leaving 2 bases not matched to a gene. This CDR3 is built from 11 residues. CDR1 is SQVTM and CDR2 is ANQGSEA in the germline V gene. CDR3 sequence: CSVDNRGGYTF. Written as DNA, the CDR3 is TGCAGCGTTGACAACAGGGGTGGCTACACCTTC.

The chain combines TRBV5-1 with TRBJ2-5; TRBD1 matches 7 bases. V gave up 4 bases and J gave up 1 base; unmatched junction bases: 10. CDR3 length: 16 residues. Per germline, CDR1 SGHRS and CDR2 YFSETQ. The CDR3 spells CASSVQTGTAQETQYF. DNA for the CDR3: TGCGCCAGCAGCGTACAAACCGGGACAGCCCAAGAGACCCAGTACTTC. Complete variable domain (other parts from reference TRBV5-1 and TRBJ2-5): KAGVTQTPRYLIKTRGQQVTLSCSPISGHRSVSWYQQTPGQGLQFLFEYFSETQRNKGNFPGRFSGRQFSNSRSEMNVSTLELGDSALYLCASSVQTGTAQETQYFGPGTRLLVL.

J is TRBJ2-3 and V is TRBV19, with 8 bases matching TRBD2. Germline CDR1 and CDR2: LNHDA and SQIVND (reference sequence). J gave up 3 bases and V 3 bases, and 11 bases lay outside the gene matches. The CDR3 is 17 amino acids. CDR3 DNA: TGTGCCAGTAGTATTGCCAGCGGGGGCCGGGGGACAGATACGCAGTATTTT. As protein: CASSIASGGRGTDTQYF.

V gene TRBV27 combines with J gene TRBJ2-7; D might be TRBD1 (6 bases). This CDR3 is built from 13 residues. Per the germline V gene, CDR1 is MNHEY and CDR2 is SMNVEV (reference sequence). V gave up 2 bases and J gave up 4 bases, with 9 bases separating them. CDR3 region: CASSLTGSYEQYF. The CDR3, as DNA: TGTGCCAGCAGTTTAACAGGGTCATACGAGCAGTACTTC.

In the case of this clone: Other DNA sequences in this sample translate to the same CDR3. This sequence joins TRBV6-1 and TRBJ1-5; D ambiguous. From germline, CDR1 is MNHNS and CDR2 SASEGT. V dropped 0 bases and J dropped 4 bases, with 7 bases sitting between them. The CDR3 extends over 14 amino acids. Here the CDR3 DNA reads TGTGCCAGCAGTGAAGCGGGCCGTAATCAGCCCCAGCATTTT. As protein: CASSEAGRNQPQHF.